The 26 T cell receptor beta chains reported below all come from one sample, sequenced in a study of cytomegalovirus exposure and HLA in healthy donors. Primers: 60 Vbeta forward and 13 Jbeta reverse. Here immunoSEQ multiplex PCR was the method, and the copy in TCRdb shows in-frame clones only, minus some. The profile shows around 110,000 clones, around 10% of them singletons. Sequencing was carried out using PBMCs. The source is a man aged 25 to 40 in good health and CMV-seronegative.

The J gene is TRBJ2-1, the V gene TRBV7-2; 8 positions match TRBD2. The V and J ends lost 5 bases and 6 bases, in that order; junction bases with no gene match: 6. Germline CDR1 reads SGHTA; CDR2 reads FQGNSA. The CDR3 length is 14 residues. CDR3 sequence: CASSQAGTSNEQFF. DNA for the CDR3: TGTGCCAGCAGCCAAGCCGGGACTAGCAATGAGCAGTTCTTC.

This clone was seen only a few times. The V gene is TRBV5-1, the J gene TRBJ2-7; TRBD1 matches 8 bases. The V and J ends lost 9 bases and 2 bases, in that order; junction bases with no gene match: 10. The CDR3 spans 14 residues. CDR1 is SGHRS and CDR2 is YFSETQ in the germline V gene. CDR3 sequence: CATWTGSSPYEQYF. CDR3 nucleotide sequence: TGCGCCACCTGGACAGGGTCATCACCCTACGAGCAGTACTTC.

This clone turned up a few times. J is TRBJ2-3 and V is TRBV19; 9 nucleotides match TRBD2. V lost 5 bases and J lost 5; bases outside the gene matches: 2. This CDR3 is 13 amino acids long. Germline values: CDR1 LNHDA, CDR2 SQIVND (reference sequence). The CDR3 protein is CASSGGRGDTQYF. In DNA form, the CDR3 reads TGTGCCAGTAGTGGCGGGAGGGGAGATACGCAGTATTTT.

The chain combines TRBV7-2 with TRBJ2-1; 7 bases are shared with TRBD2. CDR3 size: 17 residues. Germline-derived CDR1 and CDR2 are SGHTA and FQGNSA. V lost 1 base, J lost 2 bases, and 8 bases stayed unmatched. The CDR3, as DNA: TGTGCCAGCAGCTTAGTCCATCGTCTAGCGGCCTACAATGAGCAGTTCTTC. This translates into CASSLVHRLAAYNEQFF.

The CDR3 region is CASSSGPSGRVEQYF. In nucleotides, the CDR3 is TGTGCCAGCAGCTCCGGGCCCAGCGGGAGAGTCGAGCAGTACTTC. V is TRBV7-2 and J is TRBJ2-7, with 8 bases aligning to TRBD2. Germline CDR1 is SGHTA and CDR2 is FQGNSA. The V and J ends lost 4 bases and 6 bases, in that order; junction bases with no gene match: 11. This CDR3 comprises 15 residues.

Only a few counts were recorded for this clone. The sample holds other DNA sequences that translate to the same CDR3. The chain links TRBV27 to TRBJ1-4; D gene unclear. V lost 3 bases, J lost 1 base, and 6 bases lay in between. Germline assignment: CDR1 MNHEY and CDR2 SMNVEV (reference sequence). The CDR3 covers 14 residues. Here the CDR3 DNA reads TGTGCCAGCAGTTTCTCGGGAACTAATGAAAAACTGTTTTTT. This encodes CASSFSGTNEKLFF.

This clone showed up just a few times. The V call is TRBV19, the J call TRBJ1-2; 10 bases are a match to TRBD1. The CDR3 length is 16 residues. With V trimmed by 8 bases and J by 3 bases, 12 bases remained unmatched. The germline CDR1 and CDR2 sequences are LNHDA and SQIVND (reference sequence). The CDR3: CASLPRTGGKDYGYTF. The CDR3 nucleotides are TGTGCCAGTCTCCCCCGGACAGGGGGTAAAGACTATGGCTACACCTTC.

The rearrangement joins TRBV7-2 to TRBJ2-6; D might be TRBD2 (5 bases). The CDR3 is 13 residues long. Germline V lookup: CDR1 SGHTA, CDR2 FQGNSA. Trimming pared 5 bases from V and 4 bases from J, leaving 6 bases between. The CDR3 here is CASSPGGANVLTF. The CDR3 DNA is TGTGCCAGCAGCCCGGGGGGGGCCAACGTCCTGACTTTC.

The chain links TRBV5-5 to TRBJ1-2; D gene uncertain. Trimming left V 0 bases short and J 2 bases short, with 8 bases between. The germline V gene has CDR1 SGHKS and CDR2 YYEKEE (reference sequence). The CDR3 totals 14 residues. Here the CDR3 reads CASSLGTGNYGYTF. The CDR3 DNA reads TGTGCCAGCAGCTTGGGAACGGGGAACTATGGCTACACCTTC.

The chain employs TRBV7-9 and TRBJ2-3; TRBD1 is a possible D gene (5 bases). Deletions cut 1 base from V and 1 base from J, with 9 bases between. This CDR3 has 15 amino acids. The V gene's germline CDR1 is SEHNR and CDR2 FQNEAQ (reference sequence). Here the CDR3 reads CASSLGSGRTDTQYF. The CDR3 region has the DNA TGTGCCAGCAGCTTAGGGTCAGGGCGCACAGATACGCAGTATTTT.

This clone has a handful of counts. The J gene is TRBJ1-5, the V gene TRBV30, with D perhaps TRBD1 (6 bases). In germline, CDR1 is GTSNPN, CDR2 SVGIG (reference sequence). The V end lost 4 bases, the J end lost 5 bases, and 12 bases lay between the germline ends. The CDR3 loop spans 13 amino acids. The CDR3 region is CAWKGVEDQPQHF. CDR3 nucleotide sequence: TGTGCCTGGAAGGGGGTGGAGGATCAGCCCCAGCATTTT.

This clone has more than one count but fewer than ten. The CDR3 is CASSLGRGVYEQYF. CDR3 bases: TGTGCCAGCAGCTTGGGCAGGGGGGTATACGAGCAGTACTTC. The V and J genes are TRBV5-4 and TRBJ2-7; D perhaps matches TRBD1 (7 bases). The V and J ends lost 0 bases and 4 bases respectively, with 11 bases between them. Germline CDR1 is SGHNT and CDR2 is YYREEE (reference sequence). The CDR3 spans 14 residues.

This clone was counted only a few times. J is TRBJ1-1 and V is TRBV2, with D tentatively TRBD1 (6 bases). Trimming stripped 10 bases from V and 1 base from J, with 10 bases between. Germline V gene lookup returns CDR1 SNHLY and CDR2 FYNNEI. The CDR3 runs 12 residues. In nucleotides, the CDR3 is TGTGCCACCGGGACAACGAACACTGAAGCTTTCTTT. Translated, it gives CATGTTNTEAFF.

In its sample, this clone was seen a few times. Mismatch with germline at one junction end may stem from a read error. The rearrangement links TRBV7-7 to TRBJ2-3; 10 bases are a match to TRBD2. Germline V gene lookup returns CDR1 SSHAT and CDR2 FNYEAQ (reference sequence). This CDR3 is 15 amino acids long. CDR3 sequence reads: CASSLAGGITDTQYF. CDR3 DNA sequence: TGTGCTAGCAGCTTAGCGGGGGGAATTACAGATACGCAGTATTTT.

The rearrangement uses TRBV7-9 and TRBJ1-6; D not certain. This CDR3 has 12 amino acids. CDR1 and CDR2 (germline): SEHNR, FQNEAQ (reference sequence). With 5 bases removed from V and 7 bases from J, the gap between germline ends came to 6 bases. DNA for the CDR3: TGTGCCAGCAGCCAACAGAATTCACCCCTCCACTTT. Its translation: CASSQQNSPLHF.

The chain uses TRBV10-3 and TRBJ2-1; the D gene is possibly TRBD2 (5 bases). Trimming shortened V by 4 bases and J by 7 bases, and 5 bases separated the two germline ends. The CDR3 consists of 11 residues. Germline V gene sequence: CDR1 ENHRY, CDR2 SYGVKD. CDR3 sequence reads: CAISGLNEQFF. The DNA for the CDR3 is TGTGCCATCAGTGGACTAAATGAGCAGTTCTTC.

This clone was counted only a few times. The chain uses TRBV4-2 and TRBJ2-1, with D perhaps matching TRBD1 (6 bases). Trimming removed 3 bases at V and 6 bases at J, with 9 bases between. There are 13 residues in the CDR3. CDR1 is LGHNA, CDR2 YNFKEQ, per germline. The CDR3 region is CASSQQQGNEQFF. The CDR3 DNA reads TGTGCCAGCAGCCAGCAACAGGGCAATGAGCAGTTCTTC.

This clone was observed a handful of times. The V and J genes are TRBV30 and TRBJ2-5; 10 bases are shared with TRBD2. The DNA matches TRBJ2-7 better at its end, which makes the J call doubtful. Per germline, CDR1 GTSNPN and CDR2 SVGIG (reference sequence). CDR3 size: 15 residues. CDR3 nucleotides: TGTGCCTGGAGCCTAGCGGGGGATATCTCCTACGAGCAGTACTTC. It translates to CAWSLAGDISYEQYF.

This clone turned up a few times. J is TRBJ2-7 and V is TRBV7-9; D not resolved. CDR1 is SEHNR, CDR2 FQNEAQ, per germline (reference sequence). The CDR3 extends over 12 amino acids. V lost 5 bases and J 6 bases, leaving 11 bases between the germline ends. This CDR3 reads CASSVPGGEQYF. The CDR3 region has the DNA TGTGCCAGCAGCGTCCCGGGTGGCGAGCAGTACTTC.

V gene TRBV6-5 combines with J gene TRBJ1-2; 7 bases are a match to TRBD1. Germline V gene sequence: CDR1 MNHEY, CDR2 SVGAGI. CDR3 size: 15 residues. Germline trimming cut 0 bases from V and 4 bases from J; bases unmatched to any gene: 5. CDR3 in amino acids: CASSYSPRDSYGYTF. CDR3 sequence (DNA): TGTGCCAGCAGTTACTCCCCCAGGGACAGCTATGGCTACACCTTC.

This clone appeared a few times. The gene calls are TRBV7-2 and TRBJ2-7, with D uncertain. The V end was cut by 8 bases, the J end by 7 bases, with 27 bases between. The CDR3 is 16 amino acids. Germline CDR1 is SGHTA and CDR2 is FQGNSA. CDR3 sequence reads: CASEWAARYPPVEQYF. The CDR3 nucleotides read TGTGCCAGCGAGTGGGCAGCCAGATACCCCCCTGTGGAGCAGTACTTC.

The V call is TRBV28, the J call TRBJ2-7; weak D call: TRBD1 (5 bases). CDR1 and CDR2 from the germline V gene are MDHEN and SYDVKM. The ends were cut back, 6 bases at V and 5 bases at J, with 17 bases in the middle. This CDR3 region has 14 residues. In DNA, the CDR3 is TGTGCCAGCAGAGGGGTCGACAGTTTACACGAGCAGTACTTC. Protein sequence: CASRGVDSLHEQYF. Looking up the rest from reference TRBV28 and TRBJ2-7 gives the full variable domain: DVKVTQSSRYLVKRTGEKVFLECVQDMDHENMFWYRQDPGLGLRLIYFSYDVKMKEKGDIPEGYSVSREKKERFSLILESASTNQTSMYLCASRGVDSLHEQYFGPGTRLTVT.

The V call is TRBV9, the J call TRBJ1-2; D remains unclear. V was cut by 3 bases and J by 3 bases, with 6 bases left in between. Germline CDR1 SGDLS, CDR2 YYNGEE. This CDR3 is 12 amino acids long. In DNA form, the CDR3 reads TGTGCCAGCAGCGCGAGTGACTATGGCTACACCTTC. Translation: CASSASDYGYTF.

There are a few counts of this clone. The chain links TRBV6-5 to TRBJ1-5; D not resolved. The CDR3 spans 13 residues. V dropped 5 bases and J dropped 2 bases, with 7 bases sitting between them. Germline V gene data show CDR1 as MNHEY and CDR2 as SVGAGI. The CDR3 DNA is TGTGCCAGCAGTCCGGTGGGCAATCAGCCCCAGCATTTT. Its translation is CASSPVGNQPQHF.

This clone was counted only a few times. V gene TRBV2 combines with J gene TRBJ1-5; TRBD1 is a possible D gene (5 bases). This CDR3 spans 16 amino acids. The V end lost 6 bases, the J end lost 4 bases, and 19 bases lay between the germline ends. Germline CDR1 and CDR2: SNHLY and FYNNEI. The CDR3 coding sequence is TGTGCCAGCAGCGCCTTCTCTGGGCAGGGAAATCAGCCCCAGCATTTT. Encoded protein: CASSAFSGQGNQPQHF. Combining the CDR3 with reference TRBV2 and TRBJ1-5 gives the whole variable domain EPEVTQTPSHQVTQMGQEVILRCVPISNHLYFYWYRQILGQKVEFLVSFYNNEISEKSEIFDDQFSVERPDGSNFTLKIRSTKLEDSAMYFCASSAFSGQGNQPQHFGDGTRLSIL.

The sample holds a few counts of this clone. The V and J genes are TRBV6-5 and TRBJ1-2; 7 bases match TRBD1. Losses at the gene ends were 4 bases for V and 4 bases for J; bases not matched to a gene: 3. The CDR3 spans 13 residues. Germline V gene data show CDR1 as MNHEY and CDR2 as SVGAGI. CDR3 sequence reads: CASSSRDSYGYTF. The CDR3 DNA sequence: TGTGCCAGCAGTTCCAGGGACAGCTATGGCTACACCTTC.